The 14 T cell receptor beta chains listed next were all sequenced from one sample in a study of OX40 agonist ivuxolimab in advanced cancers. The library was generated by the immunoSEQ multiplex PCR assay. The table comes from immuneACCESS by way of TCRdb, which keeps in-frame sequences with V and J called. Part of the clones is missing from these tables; in studies checked, under half for an unresolved V gene and the rest for unknown reasons. The sample table contains fewer than 60,000 clones; only one count was recorded for around 85% of them. The top ten constitute 14% to 15% of the sample. The sequencing used CD4+ or CD8+ T cells sorted from blood, collected in a trial of the OX40 agonist ivuxolimab. The receptors come from an adult with an advanced solid tumor such as melanoma, head and neck, liver or kidney cancer.

Turning to this clone: Other DNA variants within this sample encode the same CDR3. The V and J genes are TRBV5-6 and TRBJ2-7, with 12 bases matching TRBD1. This CDR3 has 19 amino acids. J lost 7 bases, V lost 3 bases, and 20 bases had no gene match. Per germline, CDR1 SGHDT and CDR2 YYEEEE. CDR3 in DNA: TGTGCCAGCAGCTCTGCCTTGGGTACTCCGGGACAGGGGGCTTTGGAGCAGTACTTC. Translating it yields CASSSALGTPGQGALEQYF.

The V call is TRBV10-1, the J call TRBJ2-5; TRBD2 matches at 7 bases. The CDR3 totals 14 residues. Germline CDR1 and CDR2: WNHNN and SYGVQD (reference sequence). The V segment lost 5 bases and the J segment 5 bases; nucleotides outside the gene matches: 8. In DNA form, the CDR3 reads TGCGCCAGCAGTAGCGGGGAAGGTTGGGAGACCCAGTACTTC. It yields the protein CASSSGEGWETQYF.

The chain joins TRBV19 to TRBJ2-7; no clear D. CDR1 and CDR2 from the germline V gene are LNHDA and SQIVND (reference sequence). CDR3 size: 14 residues. Trimming removed 0 bases from V and 1 base from J, with 7 bases in between. As DNA, the CDR3 is TGTGCCAGTAGTATAGAGGCCGGATCCTACGAGCAGTACTTC. It translates to CASSIEAGSYEQYF.

This rearrangement joins TRBV6-6 to TRBJ2-3, with D perhaps being TRBD1 or TRBD2 (5 bases each). This CDR3 spans 14 amino acids. Germline-derived CDR1 and CDR2 are MNHNY and SVGAGI (reference sequence). The V gene lost 1 base and the J gene lost 2 bases, with 7 bases spanning the gap. The CDR3 loop reads CASSYLGTTDTQYF. In DNA, the CDR3 is TGTGCCAGCAGTTACTTGGGGACCACAGATACGCAGTATTTT.

This clone has a handful of counts. J is TRBJ2-6 and V is TRBV6-5, with TRBD2 as a possible D gene (6 bases). Trimming cost V 5 bases and J 0 bases, with 8 bases left between them. Germline values: CDR1 MNHEY, CDR2 SVGAGI. The CDR3 is made up of 15 amino acids. The CDR3 reads CASSTGLSGANVLTF. DNA for the CDR3: TGTGCCAGCAGTACGGGACTCTCTGGGGCCAACGTCCTGACTTTC.

The genes are TRBV9 and TRBJ2-7; D possibly corresponds to TRBD1 (6 bases). The CDR3 spans 15 residues. The V gene's germline CDR1 is SGDLS and CDR2 YYNGEE. Trimming stripped 4 bases from V and 2 bases from J, with 16 bases between. CDR3 in amino acids: CASSQPGTRTYEQYF. CDR3 in DNA: TGTGCCAGCAGCCAACCCGGGACACGAACCTACGAGCAGTACTTC.

DNA for the CDR3: TGTGCCAGCAGCTCCCCCTCGGGCCAAAGTAGCTCCTACGAGCAGTACTTC. Protein sequence: CASSSPSGQSSSYEQYF. V gene TRBV7-9 combines with J gene TRBJ2-7; D remains ambiguous. This CDR3 has 17 amino acids. With 4 bases removed from V and 0 bases from J, the gap between germline ends came to 19 bases. Per germline, CDR1 SEHNR and CDR2 FQNEAQ (reference sequence).

The chain couples TRBV4-1 to TRBJ2-1, with D maybe TRBD1 (7 bases). This CDR3 region has 13 residues. CDR1 is MGHRA and CDR2 is YSYEKL in the germline V gene. Trimming removed 0 bases at V and 8 bases at J, with 8 bases between. Here the CDR3 DNA reads TGCGCCAGCAGCCAAGACAGGGGGGATGAGCAGTTCTTC. Its protein is CASSQDRGDEQFF.

V usage is TRBV7-2 and J usage is TRBJ2-2, with D unclear. Germline assignment: CDR1 SGHTA and CDR2 FQGNSA. V lost 5 bases and J 4 bases, leaving 11 bases between the germline ends. The CDR3 covers 14 residues. The CDR3 spells CASSPWAGTGELFF. In DNA form, the CDR3 reads TGTGCCAGCAGCCCTTGGGCAGGCACCGGGGAGCTGTTTTTT. Complete variable domain (other parts from reference TRBV7-2 and TRBJ2-2): GAGVSQSPSNKVTEKGKDVELRCDPISGHTALYWYRQSLGQGLEFLIYFQGNSAPDKSGLPSDRFSAERTGGSVSTLTIQRTQQEDSAVYLCASSPWAGTGELFFGEGSRLTVL.

The chain has TRBV19 and TRBJ2-2, with a weak D call TRBD1 (6 bases). Trimming shortened V by 4 bases and J by 6 bases, and 12 bases separated the two germline ends. Germline V gives CDR1 LNHDA, CDR2 SQIVND (reference sequence). This CDR3 has 14 amino acids. For the CDR3, the DNA is TGTGCCAGTAGTAGCAAGCAGGGGCCCGGGGAGCTGTTTTTT. Amino acid sequence: CASSSKQGPGELFF.

This sequence joins TRBV5-6 and TRBJ1-1; 8 nucleotides match TRBD1. This CDR3 spans 14 amino acids. Unmatched junction bases numbered 5, after V lost 3 bases and J lost 4 bases. Germline V gene sequence: CDR1 SGHDT, CDR2 YYEEEE. The CDR3 DNA follows: TGTGCCAGCAGCTGGGGACAGGACCCCACTGAAGCTTTCTTT. It specifies CASSWGQDPTEAFF.

This clone was counted a single time. This chain uses TRBV9 with TRBJ2-3, with D hard to call. The CDR3 contains 14 residues. Per germline, CDR1 SGDLS and CDR2 YYNGEE. Between the trimmed V and J ends, which lost 2 bases and 0 bases, there was a span of 7 bases. This CDR3 reads CASSVISSTDTQYF. The CDR3 DNA is TGTGCCAGCAGCGTCATATCTAGCACAGATACGCAGTATTTT.

In DNA form, the CDR3 reads TGTGCCAGCAGCTTGGGGAGGGGTGGCAATGAGCAGTTCTTC. Translation gives CASSLGRGGNEQFF. This chain links TRBV5-6 with TRBJ2-1, with D possibly TRBD2 on 6 matching bases. This CDR3 is 14 amino acids long. V lost 0 bases and J 6 bases, leaving 10 bases between the germline ends. Per the germline V gene, CDR1 is SGHDT and CDR2 is YYEEEE.

V is TRBV6-1 and J is TRBJ2-5; D is unresolved. The CDR3 has 13 residues. Germline V CDR1 and CDR2: MNHNS, SASEGT. The V and J ends lost 10 bases and 0 bases respectively, with 12 bases between them. CDR3 loop: CATMSLYQETQYF. The CDR3 coding sequence is TGTGCCACCATGAGCCTGTACCAAGAGACCCAGTACTTC.